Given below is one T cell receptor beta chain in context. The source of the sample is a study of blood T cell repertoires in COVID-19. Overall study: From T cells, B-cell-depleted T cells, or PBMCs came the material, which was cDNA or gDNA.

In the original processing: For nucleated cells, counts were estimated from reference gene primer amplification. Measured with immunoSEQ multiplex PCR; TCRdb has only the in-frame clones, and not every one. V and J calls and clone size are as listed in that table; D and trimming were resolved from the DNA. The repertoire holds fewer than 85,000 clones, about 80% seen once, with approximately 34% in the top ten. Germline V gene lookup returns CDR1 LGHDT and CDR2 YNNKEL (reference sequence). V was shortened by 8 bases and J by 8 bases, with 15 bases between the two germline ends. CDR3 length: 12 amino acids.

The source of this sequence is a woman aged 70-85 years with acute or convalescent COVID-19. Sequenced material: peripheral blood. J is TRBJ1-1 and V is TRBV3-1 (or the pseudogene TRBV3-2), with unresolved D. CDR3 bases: TGTGCCAGCCTAACTAGTGTGGGAGAAGCTTTCTTT. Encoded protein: CASLTSVGEAFF.